A selection of T cell receptor beta chains follows, all from one sample in a study of blood T cell repertoires in COVID-19. TCRdb's copy holds only in-frame clones and misses some; the assay was immunoSEQ multiplex PCR. This table holds about 170,000 clones, 70% to 90% found once. The sequenced material came from peripheral blood. The receptors shown here come from a woman over 75 with COVID-19, enrolled during active disease. The CDR3 runs from the conserved cysteine through the conserved F or W. D genes are given only for firm matches. Size is omitted from some rows. Given values are once, few, many or a class for expanded clones.

j_gene: TRBJ2-7
v_gene: TRBV11-3
abundance: NA
d_gene: TRBD1
CDR3aa: CASSKTGGNEQYF
CDR3nt: TGTGCCAGCAGCAAGACAGGGGGCAACGAGCAGTACTTC

j_gene: TRBJ2-2
v_gene: TRBV7-8
abundance: NA
d_gene: NA
CDR3aa: CASSPHGAKNTGELFF
CDR3nt: TGTGCCAGCAGCCCTCATGGGGCCAAGAACACCGGGGAGCTGTTTTTT

j_gene: TRBJ1-2
v_gene: TRBV27
abundance: NA
d_gene: TRBD1
CDR3aa: CASSRQGSYGYTF
CDR3nt: TGTGCCAGCAGTCGACAGGGAAGCTATGGCTACACCTTC

j_gene: TRBJ1-2
v_gene: TRBV21-1
abundance: once
d_gene: NA
CDR3aa: CASSHPGLSLSDGYTF
CDR3nt: TGTGCCAGCAGCCACCCAGGGCTGTCCTTAAGTGATGGCTACACCTTC

j_gene: TRBJ1-1
v_gene: TRBV6-2/TRBV6-3
abundance: NA
d_gene: TRBD1
CDR3aa: CASSHTGGNTEAFF
CDR3nt: TGTGCCAGCAGCCATACAGGGGGTAACACTGAAGCTTTCTTT

j_gene: TRBJ1-5
v_gene: TRBV24-1
abundance: NA
d_gene: NA
CDR3aa: CATRGGEGSGNQPQHF
CDR3nt: TGTGCCACCAGGGGGGGGGAGGGCTCAGGCAATCAGCCCCAGCATTTT

j_gene: TRBJ1-2
v_gene: TRBV4-1
abundance: NA
d_gene: NA
CDR3aa: CASSQDFGQWAKGYTF
CDR3nt: TGCGCCAGCAGCCAAGATTTCGGACAGTGGGCGAAAGGCTACACCTTC

j_gene: TRBJ2-5
v_gene: TRBV18
abundance: NA
d_gene: TRBD2
CDR3aa: CASSGLAGLDETQYF
CDR3nt: TGTGCCAGCTCCGGACTAGCGGGGTTGGATGAGACCCAGTACTTC

j_gene: TRBJ2-7
v_gene: TRBV18
abundance: NA
d_gene: NA
CDR3aa: CASSPTDKDEQYF
CDR3nt: TGTGCCAGCTCACCAACAGATAAGGACGAGCAGTACTTC

j_gene: TRBJ2-1
v_gene: TRBV24-1
abundance: NA
d_gene: NA
CDR3aa: CATAGNNEQFF
CDR3nt: TGTGCCACTGCAGGGAACAATGAGCAGTTCTTC

j_gene: TRBJ1-4
v_gene: TRBV5-4
abundance: NA
d_gene: TRBD1
CDR3aa: CASSLAVRGQGEKLFF
CDR3nt: TGTGCCAGCAGCTTGGCCGTGAGGGGGCAGGGTGAAAAACTGTTTTTT

j_gene: TRBJ2-3
v_gene: TRBV3-1/TRBV3-2
abundance: once
d_gene: TRBD2
CDR3aa: CASSPGLAGGIDTDTQYF
CDR3nt: TGTGCCAGCAGCCCTGGACTAGCGGGGGGGATAGACACAGATACGCAGTATTTT

j_gene: TRBJ1-5
v_gene: TRBV6-9
abundance: NA
d_gene: NA
CDR3aa: CASIPGGAHQPQHF
CDR3nt: TGTGCCAGCATCCCGGGGGGGGCTCATCAGCCCCAGCATTTT

j_gene: TRBJ2-3
v_gene: TRBV18
abundance: NA
d_gene: NA
CDR3aa: CASSPPSASTDTQYF
CDR3nt: TGTGCCAGCTCACCCCCGAGTGCTAGCACAGATACGCAGTATTTT

j_gene: TRBJ2-3
v_gene: TRBV9
abundance: NA
d_gene: TRBD2
CDR3aa: CASSVMAGGSQATDTQYF
CDR3nt: TGTGCCAGCAGCGTTATGGCGGGAGGGAGCCAGGCCACAGATACGCAGTATTTT

j_gene: TRBJ1-5
v_gene: TRBV12-5
abundance: NA
d_gene: TRBD1
CDR3aa: CASGLVRAGGGSNQPQHF
CDR3nt: TGTGCTAGTGGTTTGGTACGGGCAGGGGGTGGGAGCAATCAGCCCCAGCATTTT

j_gene: TRBJ2-3
v_gene: TRBV30
abundance: few
d_gene: NA
CDR3aa: CAWGSGTDTQYF
CDR3nt: TGTGCCTGGGGTAGCGGCACAGATACGCAGTATTTT